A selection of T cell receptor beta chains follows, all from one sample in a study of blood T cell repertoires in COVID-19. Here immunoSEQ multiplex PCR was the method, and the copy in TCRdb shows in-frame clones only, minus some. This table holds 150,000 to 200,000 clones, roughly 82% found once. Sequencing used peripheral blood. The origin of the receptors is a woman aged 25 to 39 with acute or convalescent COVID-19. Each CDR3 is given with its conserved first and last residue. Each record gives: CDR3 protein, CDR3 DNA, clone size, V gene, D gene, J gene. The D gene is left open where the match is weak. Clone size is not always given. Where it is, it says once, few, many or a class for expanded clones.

CASSSWTSALYNEQFF | TGTGCCAGCAGCTCCTGGACTAGCGCACTTTACAATGAGCAGTTCTTC | . | TRBV7-2 | TRBD2 | TRBJ2-1
CASSGGPQETQYF | TGCGCCAGCAGCGGCGGGCCACAAGAGACCCAGTACTTC | few | TRBV5-1 | . | TRBJ2-5
CSVDETGGTDTQYF | TGCAGCGTTGACGAGACAGGGGGGACAGATACGCAGTATTTT | . | TRBV29-1 | TRBD1 | TRBJ2-3
CASSRTGGSYEQYF | TGTGCCAGCAGCCGGACAGGGGGAAGTTACGAGCAGTACTTC | . | TRBV7-2 | TRBD1 | TRBJ2-7
CASSETGISTDTQYF | TGTGCCAGCAGTGAGACAGGGATCAGTACAGATACGCAGTATTTT | . | TRBV2 | TRBD1 | TRBJ2-3
CASRPRGDSLRPQHF | TGTGCCAGCAGACCTAGAGGTGACAGCCTTAGGCCCCAGCATTTT | few | TRBV6-5 | . | TRBJ1-5
CASAGGVAYEQYF | TGCGCCAGCGCGGGGGGAGTAGCCTACGAGCAGTACTTC | . | TRBV5-1 | TRBD2 | TRBJ2-7
CSVEGAERNGYTF | TGCAGCGTTGAAGGGGCGGAGCGGAATGGCTACACCTTC | . | TRBV29-1 | . | TRBJ1-2
CSVDRDGYTF | TGCAGCGTGGACAGGGATGGCTACACCTTC | . | TRBV29-1 | TRBD1 | TRBJ1-2
CASDGVAEAFF | TGTGCCAGCGACGGGGTGGCTGAAGCTTTCTTT | . | TRBV6-5 | . | TRBJ1-1
CASSLGQGNSPLHF | TGTGCCAGCAGTCTGGGACAGGGAAATTCACCCCTCCACTTT | . | TRBV27 | TRBD1 | TRBJ1-6
CASSSPGTGYGYTF | TGTGCCAGCAGTTCGCCCGGGACAGGTTATGGCTACACCTTC | . | TRBV28 | TRBD1 | TRBJ1-2
CASSPDGVSTDTQYF | TGCGCCAGCAGCCCCGACGGGGTTAGCACAGATACGCAGTATTTT | . | TRBV5-1 | . | TRBJ2-3
CASSYSGGRDSPLHF | TGTGCCAGCAGTTACTCGGGGGGGCGCGATTCACCCCTCCACTTT | few | TRBV6-6 | . | TRBJ1-6
CASSSPPQGKNTGELFF | TGTGCCAGCAGCTCACCGCCGCAGGGAAAGAACACCGGGGAGCTGTTTTTT | . | TRBV9 | . | TRBJ2-2
CASSSPSGEGDTQYF | TGTGCCAGCAGTTCGCCTAGCGGGGAGGGAGATACGCAGTATTTT | . | TRBV27 | TRBD2 | TRBJ2-3
CASSPKASGGMWNTGELFF | TGCGCCAGCAGCCCGAAGGCTAGCGGGGGTATGTGGAACACCGGGGAGCTGTTTTTT | . | TRBV5-1 | TRBD2 | TRBJ2-2
CASSTAGRQNSPLHF | TGTGCCAGCAGCACTGCCGGGAGACAAAATTCACCCCTCCACTTT | . | TRBV28 | . | TRBJ1-6
CASSSGTSGRPRQFF | TGTGCCAGCAGCTCCGGGACTAGCGGGAGGCCACGGCAGTTCTTC | once | TRBV27 | TRBD2 | TRBJ2-1
CASSFMYSFNEQFF | TGTGCCAGCAGCTTTATGTACAGCTTCAATGAGCAGTTCTTC | . | TRBV7-2 | . | TRBJ2-1
CASSLGGGGETQYF | TGTGCCAGCAGTTTAGGGGGGGGTGGGGAGACCCAGTACTTC | once | TRBV27 | TRBD2 | TRBJ2-5
CASSAASATGNEQFF | TGTGCCAGCAGTGCGGCTAGCGCAACAGGCAATGAGCAGTTCTTC | once | TRBV2 | . | TRBJ2-1
CASSFGGLNSPLHF | TGTGCCAGCAGCTTCGGGGGGCTAAATTCACCCCTCCACTTT | . | TRBV7-9 | . | TRBJ1-6
CASSLLAGGSGNTIYF | TGTGCCAGCAGCTTGTTGGCAGGGGGAAGTGGAAACACCATATATTTT | . | TRBV5-8 | TRBD1 | TRBJ1-3
CASRGGDRSHRKQYF | TGTGCCAGCAGAGGGGGGGACCGCTCCCATCGCAAGCAGTACTTC | . | TRBV3-1/TRBV3-2 | . | TRBJ2-7
CASRATGQGVETQYF | TGTGCCAGCAGAGCAACGGGACAGGGGGTGGAGACCCAGTACTTC | few | TRBV9 | TRBD1 | TRBJ2-5
CALILAGTTDTQYF | TGTGCCTTGATACTAGCGGGGACCACAGATACGCAGTATTTT | . | TRBV30 | TRBD2 | TRBJ2-3
CASSMAGSYEQYF | TGTGCCAGTAGTATGGCAGGGTCCTACGAGCAGTACTTC | once | TRBV19 | . | TRBJ2-7
CASSLVGGARTHQPQHF | TGTGCCAGCAGCTTAGTGGGGGGGGCGCGGACTCATCAGCCCCAGCATTTT | . | TRBV7-2 | . | TRBJ1-5
CASSKVGLGTEAFF | TGTGCCAGCAGTAAAGTGGGGCTTGGCACTGAAGCTTTCTTT | . | TRBV9 | . | TRBJ1-1
CSVVLLANSEQYF | TGCAGCGTGGTATTACTAGCGAATTCCGAGCAGTACTTC | . | TRBV29-1 | TRBD2 | TRBJ2-7
CASSFSSGGSEQYF | TGTGCCAGCAGTTTTTCTAGCGGTGGGTCCGAGCAGTACTTC | . | TRBV7-3 | TRBD2 | TRBJ2-7
CASSPLVFDRGHGYTF | TGTGCCAGCAGCCCCCTCGTCTTTGACAGGGGGCATGGCTACACCTTC | . | TRBV11-2 | TRBD1 | TRBJ1-2
CASSLPRRTAANTEAFF | TGTGCCAGCAGTTTGCCGAGAAGGACAGCGGCGAACACTGAAGCTTTCTTT | once | TRBV27 | . | TRBJ1-1
CASSLGAVQYF | TGTGCCAGCAGCTTAGGGGCAGTGCAGTACTTC | . | TRBV11-2 | . | TRBJ2-7
CASSLAAGAHGYTF | TGTGCCAGCAGCTTAGCGGCAGGGGCTCATGGCTACACCTTC | . | TRBV7-2 | . | TRBJ1-2
CASSTGNILLDRAANVLTF | TGTGCCAGCAGTACAGGGAACATTCTTCTGGACAGGGCAGCCAACGTCCTGACTTTC | . | TRBV28 | TRBD1 | TRBJ2-6
CSVQAEGEKLFF | TGCAGCGTACAGGCGGAGGGAGAAAAACTGTTTTTT | . | TRBV29-1 | . | TRBJ1-4
CASRRTGDTEAFF | TGTGCCAGCAGGAGGACAGGGGACACTGAAGCTTTCTTT | . | TRBV12-3/TRBV12-4 | TRBD1 | TRBJ1-1
CASSMGPTGAHQPQHF | TGTGCCAGCAGCATGGGTCCGACAGGGGCCCATCAGCCCCAGCATTTT | . | TRBV7-2 | TRBD1 | TRBJ1-5
CASSPTSGEKLFF | TGTGCCAGTAGTCCAACAAGTGGTGAAAAACTGTTTTTT | . | TRBV19 | . | TRBJ1-4
CATSNPGTDTQYF | TGTGCCACCAGCAATCCCGGGACAGATACGCAGTATTTT | . | TRBV15 | . | TRBJ2-3
CASSLDVKRPYGYTF | TGTGCCAGCAGCTTGGACGTAAAGCGCCCCTATGGCTACACCTTC | . | TRBV5-6 | . | TRBJ1-2
CSVTTGGNTEAFF | TGCAGCGTCACGACAGGCGGGAACACTGAAGCTTTCTTT | . | TRBV29-1 | . | TRBJ1-1
CASSSLGQGYSPLHF | TGTGCCAGCAGTTCGTTAGGACAGGGTTATTCACCCCTCCACTTT | few | TRBV27 | TRBD1 | TRBJ1-6
CASSFREGSYEQYF | TGTGCCAGCAGCTTTCGGGAGGGATCCTACGAGCAGTACTTC | . | TRBV5-5 | TRBD2 | TRBJ2-7
CASAATGVDEKLFF | TGTGCCAGCGCGGCTACAGGGGTGGATGAAAAACTGTTTTTT | . | TRBV28 | TRBD1 | TRBJ1-4
CASSQDRAGYTF | TGCGCCAGCAGCCAAGACAGGGCTGGCTACACCTTC | . | TRBV4-3 | . | TRBJ1-2
CASSPGTQGAGNTIYF | TGTGCCAGCAGCCCTGGGACACAGGGGGCTGGAAACACCATATATTTT | . | TRBV6-2/TRBV6-3 | TRBD1 | TRBJ1-3
CASRTDRLSEAFF | TGTGCCAGCAGAACTGACAGGCTCTCTGAAGCTTTCTTT | . | TRBV28 | . | TRBJ1-1
CASSLLRSGYNEQFF | TGTGCCAGCAGCTTACTACGAAGCGGGTACAATGAGCAGTTCTTC | few | TRBV7-2 | . | TRBJ2-1
CSVGTIANYGYTF | TGCAGCGTGGGGACAATAGCTAACTATGGCTACACCTTC | . | TRBV29-1 | . | TRBJ1-2
CASAGTDTQYF | TGTGCCAGCGCGGGCACAGATACGCAGTATTTT | . | TRBV12-3/TRBV12-4 | . | TRBJ2-3